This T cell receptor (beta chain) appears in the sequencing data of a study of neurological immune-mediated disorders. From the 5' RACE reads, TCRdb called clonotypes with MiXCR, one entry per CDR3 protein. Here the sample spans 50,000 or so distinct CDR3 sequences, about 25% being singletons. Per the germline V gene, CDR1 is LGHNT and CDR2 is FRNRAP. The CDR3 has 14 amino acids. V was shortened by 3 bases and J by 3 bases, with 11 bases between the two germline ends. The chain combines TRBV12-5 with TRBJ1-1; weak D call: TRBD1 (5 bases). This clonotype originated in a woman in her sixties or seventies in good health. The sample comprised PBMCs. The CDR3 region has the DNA TGTGCTAGTGGTTTTGGGTTGGGGGACACTGAAGCTTTCTTT. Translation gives CASGFGLGDTEAFF.